A single sample is the source of the 5 T cell receptor beta chains below, sequenced in a study of blood T cell repertoires in COVID-19. Method: immunoSEQ multiplex PCR; TCRdb's copy keeps in-frame clones and lacks some. The sample contains roughly 330,000 clones, under 90% of which appear only once. Sequencing used PBMCs or T cells enriched from blood (not recorded which). Source of these receptors: a woman in her late teens or twenties who had recovered from COVID-19.

This clone was counted a single time. CDR3 region: CASRWGQGVGYTF. The DNA of the CDR3 is TGTGCCAGCAGGTGGGGACAGGGGGTCGGCTACACCTTC. This sequence joins TRBV28 and TRBJ1-2, with 11 bases that match TRBD1. V was clipped by 6 bases and J by 8 bases; unmatched bases: 5. The CDR3 runs to 13 residues. Germline-derived CDR1 and CDR2 are MDHEN and SYDVKM.

The chain carries TRBV3-1 (or the pseudogene TRBV3-2) and TRBJ2-4, with 9 bases that match TRBD2. The CDR3 consists of 19 residues. J lost 4 bases, V lost 0 bases, and 13 bases had no gene match. In germline, CDR1 is LGHDT, CDR2 YNNKEL (reference sequence). CDR3 loop: CASSQDPTSGWPKKNIQYF. The CDR3 DNA sequence: TGTGCCAGCAGCCAAGACCCGACTAGCGGTTGGCCTAAGAAAAACATTCAGTACTTC.

This clone occurred a few times. This chain links TRBV10-3 with TRBJ1-1, with D unclear. V lost 0 bases to trimming and J lost 2 bases, with 7 bases between them. From germline, CDR1 is ENHRY and CDR2 SYGVKD. The length of the CDR3 is 14 residues. The CDR3 is CAISESPGNTEAFF. Written as DNA, the CDR3 is TGTGCCATCAGTGAGTCCCCAGGAAACACTGAAGCTTTCTTT.

V usage is TRBV7-2 and J usage is TRBJ2-3; 7 bases match TRBD2. Germline V gene lookup returns CDR1 SGHTA and CDR2 FQGNSA. The CDR3 has 13 amino acids. V lost 6 bases, J lost 1 base, and 1 base stayed unmatched. CDR3 amino acids: CASRRGGTDTQYF. The CDR3 region has the DNA TGTGCCAGCAGACGGGGGGGCACAGATACGCAGTATTTT. Combining the CDR3 with reference TRBV7-2 and TRBJ2-3 gives the whole variable domain GAGVSQSPSNKVTEKGKDVELRCDPISGHTALYWYRQSLGQGLEFLIYFQGNSAPDKSGLPSDRFSAERTGGSVSTLTIQRTQQEDSAVYLCASRRGGTDTQYFGPGTRLTVL.

The CDR3 sequence is CASSPANYGYTF. The DNA of the CDR3 is TGTGCCAGCAGCCCAGCTAACTATGGCTACACCTTC. The V and J genes are TRBV9 and TRBJ1-2; no definite D call. The CDR3 extends over 12 amino acids. Germline CDR1 SGDLS, CDR2 YYNGEE. V was trimmed by 4 bases and J by 0 bases, leaving 4 bases between them.